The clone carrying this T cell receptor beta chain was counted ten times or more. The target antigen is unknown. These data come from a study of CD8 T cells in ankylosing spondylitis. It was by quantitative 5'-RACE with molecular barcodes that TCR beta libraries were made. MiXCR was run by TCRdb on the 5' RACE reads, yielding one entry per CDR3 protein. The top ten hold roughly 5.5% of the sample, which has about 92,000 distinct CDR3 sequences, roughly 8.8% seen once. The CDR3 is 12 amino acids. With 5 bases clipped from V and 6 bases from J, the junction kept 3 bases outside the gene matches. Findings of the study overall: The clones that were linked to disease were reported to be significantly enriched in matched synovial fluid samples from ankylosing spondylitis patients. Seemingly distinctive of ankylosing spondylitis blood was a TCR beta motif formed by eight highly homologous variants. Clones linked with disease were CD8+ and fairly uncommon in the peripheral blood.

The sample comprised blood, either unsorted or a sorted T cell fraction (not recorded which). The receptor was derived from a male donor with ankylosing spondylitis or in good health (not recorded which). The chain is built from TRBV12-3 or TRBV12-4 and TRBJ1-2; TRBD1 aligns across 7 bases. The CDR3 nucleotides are TGTGCCAGCAGTACCGACAGGGATGGCTACACCTTC. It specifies CASSTDRDGYTF.